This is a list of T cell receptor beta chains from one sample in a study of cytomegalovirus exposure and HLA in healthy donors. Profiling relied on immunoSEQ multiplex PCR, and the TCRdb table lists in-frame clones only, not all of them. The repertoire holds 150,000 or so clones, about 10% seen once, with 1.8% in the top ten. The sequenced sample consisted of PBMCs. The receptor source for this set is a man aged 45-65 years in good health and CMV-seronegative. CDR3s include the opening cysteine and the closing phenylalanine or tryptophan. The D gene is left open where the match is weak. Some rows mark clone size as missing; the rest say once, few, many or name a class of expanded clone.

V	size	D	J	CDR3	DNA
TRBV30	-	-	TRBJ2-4	CAWNYQAKNIQYF	TGTGCCTGGAATTACCAGGCCAAAAACATTCAGTACTTC
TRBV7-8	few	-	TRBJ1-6	CASSLPAGRLNSPLHF	TGTGCCAGCAGCTTACCGGCCGGTCGACTTAATTCACCCCTCCACTTT
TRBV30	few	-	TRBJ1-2	CAWMEEPNYGYTF	TGTGCCTGGATGGAGGAACCTAACTATGGCTACACCTTC
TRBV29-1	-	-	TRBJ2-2	CSGRGLADTGELFF	TGCAGCGGCAGGGGGCTAGCGGACACCGGGGAGCTGTTTTTT
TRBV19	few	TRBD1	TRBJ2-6	CASSISGTGGLSGANVLTF	TGTGCCAGTAGTATCTCCGGGACAGGGGGTCTCTCTGGGGCCAACGTCCTGACTTTC
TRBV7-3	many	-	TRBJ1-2	CASSLEQGINYGYTF	TGTGCCAGCAGCTTAGAACAGGGAATCAACTATGGCTACACCTTC
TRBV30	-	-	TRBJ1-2	CAWSVSGNYGYTF	TGTGCCTGGAGTGTCTCGGGGAACTATGGCTACACCTTC
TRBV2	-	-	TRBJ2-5	CASTSLGRGETQYF	TGTGCCAGCACCTCCCTAGGACGGGGGGAGACCCAGTACTTC
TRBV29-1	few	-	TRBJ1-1	CSVELPYMNTEAFF	TGCAGCGTTGAACTGCCATACATGAACACTGAAGCTTTCTTT
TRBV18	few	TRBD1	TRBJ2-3	CASSRDRGHVDTQYF	TGTGCCAGCTCAAGGGACAGGGGGCATGTAGATACGCAGTATTTT
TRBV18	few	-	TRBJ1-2	CASSRQERYTF	TGTGCCAGCTCACGACAGGAACGCTACACCTTC
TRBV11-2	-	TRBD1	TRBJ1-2	CASSVQGATAGYTF	TGTGCCAGCAGCGTCCAGGGGGCCACGGCTGGCTACACCTTC
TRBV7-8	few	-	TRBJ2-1	CASRQSRGISYNEQFF	TGTGCCAGCCGCCAGTCACGCGGGATCTCCTACAATGAGCAGTTCTTC
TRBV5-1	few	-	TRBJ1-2	CASSSGGDPVRYTF	TGCGCCAGCAGCTCGGGGGGGGACCCGGTACGCTACACCTTC
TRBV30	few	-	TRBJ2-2	CAWRVQDANTGELFF	TGTGCCTGGAGAGTACAGGACGCGAACACCGGGGAGCTGTTTTTT
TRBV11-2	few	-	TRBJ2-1	CASSLDGGNNYNEQFF	TGTGCCAGCAGCTTAGATGGCGGGAATAACTACAATGAGCAGTTCTTC
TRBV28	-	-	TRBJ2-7	CASSRQKPSYEQYF	TGTGCCAGCAGTCGCCAGAAACCTTCCTACGAGCAGTACTTC
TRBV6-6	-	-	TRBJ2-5	CASSYGGLETQYF	TGTGCCAGCAGTTACGGGGGACTAGAGACCCAGTACTTC
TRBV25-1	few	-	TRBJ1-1	CASARIDASEAFF	TGTGCCAGCGCAAGAATCGATGCGAGTGAAGCTTTCTTT
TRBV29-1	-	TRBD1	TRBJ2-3	CSSAGQGDTDTQYF	TGCAGCTCCGCGGGACAGGGGGATACAGATACGCAGTATTTT
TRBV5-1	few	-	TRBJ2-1	CASSYLSIQFF	TGCGCCAGCAGCTATCTTAGTATCCAGTTCTTC
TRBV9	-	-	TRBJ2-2	CASSAQTGNTGELFF	TGTGCCAGCAGCGCTCAGACGGGGAACACCGGGGAGCTGTTTTTT
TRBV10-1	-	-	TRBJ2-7	CATTAGTPYYGEQYF	TGCGCCACCACAGCGGGGACACCCTATTACGGCGAGCAGTACTTC
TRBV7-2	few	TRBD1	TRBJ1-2	CASSSQGAKHYGYTF	TGTGCCAGCAGCTCTCAGGGGGCGAAGCACTATGGCTACACCTTC
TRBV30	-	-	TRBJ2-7	CAWSFHRERAGEQYF	TGTGCCTGGAGTTTCCACCGGGAAAGGGCTGGCGAGCAGTACTTC
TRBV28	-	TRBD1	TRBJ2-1	CASSTYRGRSYNEQFF	TGTGCCAGCAGTACTTACAGGGGTAGATCCTACAATGAGCAGTTCTTC
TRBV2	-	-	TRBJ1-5	CASSEAGTSQPQHF	TGTGCCAGCAGTGAGGCAGGAACGAGTCAGCCCCAGCATTTT
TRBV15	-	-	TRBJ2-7	CATSRVMGLNEQYF	TGTGCCACCAGCAGAGTGATGGGGCTTAACGAGCAGTACTTC
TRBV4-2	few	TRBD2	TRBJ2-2	CASSPALAGGRTGELFF	TGTGCCAGCAGCCCCGCCTTAGCGGGAGGGAGGACCGGGGAGCTGTTTTTT
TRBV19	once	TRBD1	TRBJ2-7	CASNPGTGGVVYEQYF	TGTGCCAGTAATCCAGGAACAGGGGGAGTTGTCTACGAGCAGTACTTC
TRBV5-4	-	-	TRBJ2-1	CASSLGQSYNEQFF	TGTGCCAGCAGCTTGGGACAGAGTTACAATGAGCAGTTCTTC
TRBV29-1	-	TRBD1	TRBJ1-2	CSAGDRDVNGYTF	TGCAGCGCCGGAGACAGGGATGTAAATGGCTACACCTTC
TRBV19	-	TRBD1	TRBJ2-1	CASSIKGTEIYNEQFF	TGTGCCAGTAGTATTAAAGGGACAGAAATCTACAATGAGCAGTTCTTC
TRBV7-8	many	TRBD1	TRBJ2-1	CASSYGTEYNEQFF	TGTGCCAGCAGCTACGGGACAGAATACAATGAGCAGTTCTTC
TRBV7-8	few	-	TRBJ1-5	CASSSRRGLEGQPQHF	TGTGCCAGCAGTTCCCGAAGGGGGTTAGAGGGTCAGCCCCAGCATTTT
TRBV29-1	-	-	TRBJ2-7	CSVISGTGSYEQYF	TGCAGCGTCATCTCCGGGACTGGATCCTACGAGCAGTACTTC
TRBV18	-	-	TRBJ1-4	CASSPPGGQNEKLFF	TGTGCCAGCTCACCACCGGGCGGACAGAATGAAAAACTGTTTTTT
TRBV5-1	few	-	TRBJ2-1	CASSTYNEQFF	TGCGCCAGCAGCACTTACAATGAGCAGTTCTTC
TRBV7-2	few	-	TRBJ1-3	CASSLSPGGGNTIYF	TGTGCCAGCAGCTTATCCCCAGGAGGTGGAAACACCATATATTTT
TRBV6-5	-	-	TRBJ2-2	CASKTAGTGELFF	TGTGCCAGCAAAACAGCAGGCACCGGGGAGCTGTTTTTT
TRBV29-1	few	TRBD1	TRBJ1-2	CSAPRPGQELYGYTF	TGCAGCGCCCCTAGGCCGGGACAGGAACTTTATGGCTACACCTTC
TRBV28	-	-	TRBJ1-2	CASAIPGGGGYTF	TGTGCCAGCGCAATCCCGGGTGGAGGAGGCTACACCTTC
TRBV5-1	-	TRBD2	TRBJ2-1	CASSSIAGGDNEQFF	TGCGCCAGCAGCTCCATAGCGGGGGGGGACAATGAGCAGTTCTTC
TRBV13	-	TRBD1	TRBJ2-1	CASSLGQGTYNEQFF	TGTGCCAGCAGCTTGGGACAGGGTACCTACAATGAGCAGTTCTTC
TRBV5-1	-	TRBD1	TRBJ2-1	CASSSDRTSLDEQFF	TGCGCCAGCAGCTCGGACAGGACTTCCTTGGATGAGCAGTTCTTC
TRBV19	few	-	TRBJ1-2	CASSIVGRMYGYTF	TGTGCCAGTAGTATAGTGGGCAGGATGTATGGCTACACCTTC
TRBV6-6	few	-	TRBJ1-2	CASISEGRSYGYTF	TGTGCCAGCATCTCGGAAGGGAGGAGCTATGGCTACACCTTC
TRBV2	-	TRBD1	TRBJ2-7	CASASGQGNHEQYF	TGTGCCAGCGCCTCGGGACAGGGAAACCACGAGCAGTACTTC
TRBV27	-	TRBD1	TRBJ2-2	CASSDRGDHPNTGELFF	TGTGCCAGCAGCGACAGGGGGGACCACCCGAACACCGGGGAGCTGTTTTTT
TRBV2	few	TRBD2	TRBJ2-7	CASSWTSGSYEQYF	TGTGCCAGCAGTTGGACTAGCGGGAGTTACGAGCAGTACTTC
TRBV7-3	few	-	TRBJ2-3	CASSAIADLSTDTQYF	TGTGCCAGCAGCGCAATAGCGGACCTAAGCACAGATACGCAGTATTTT
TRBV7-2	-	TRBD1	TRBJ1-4	CASSLGSGGQNGKLFF	TGTGCCAGCAGCTTAGGGTCAGGGGGTCAGAATGGAAAACTGTTTTTT
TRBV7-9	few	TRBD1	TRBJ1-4	CASSPGTANEKLFF	TGTGCCAGCAGCCCCGGGACAGCTAATGAAAAACTGTTTTTT
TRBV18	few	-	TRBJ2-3	CASSREPTDTQYF	TGTGCCAGCTCCCGGGAACCAACAGATACGCAGTATTTT